The 22 T cell receptor beta chains below all came from one sample that was sequenced in a study of cytomegalovirus exposure and HLA in healthy donors. With 60 Vbeta and 13 Jbeta primers, the PCR was carried out. Clones were read by immunoSEQ multiplex PCR, and TCRdb kept only the in-frame ones, dropping some. The sample carries 140,000 to 150,000 clones, around 10% recorded once. Sequencing used PBMCs. The receptors were sampled from a male donor in good health and CMV-seronegative.

The gene calls are TRBV4-2 and TRBJ1-5, with D unclear. The CDR3 spans 15 residues. V shed 5 bases and J shed 0 bases, with 11 bases lying between them. Germline V lookup: CDR1 LGHNA, CDR2 YNFKEQ. The CDR3 DNA reads TGTGCCAGCAGCTCCCGTCGGGTTAGCAATCAGCCCCAGCATTTT. This encodes CASSSRRVSNQPQHF.

A few counts support this clone. The rearrangement links TRBV30 to TRBJ2-7; D is possibly TRBD1 (7 bases). The CDR3 covers 14 residues. Deletions cut 4 bases from V and 6 bases from J, with 19 bases between. In germline, CDR1 is GTSNPN, CDR2 SVGIG (reference sequence). CDR3 nucleotides: TGTGCCTGGAAGGGGGCCGGGGGTATTCCCGAGCAGTACTTC. Amino acids: CAWKGAGGIPEQYF.

The chain uses TRBV7-3 and TRBJ1-2; TRBD1 aligns across 7 bases. Unmatched junction bases numbered 4, after V lost 5 bases and J lost 4 bases. The CDR3 loop spans 13 amino acids. From germline, CDR1 is SGHTA and CDR2 FQGTGA. The CDR3 region has the DNA TGTGCCAGCAGCCGACAGGGTGGCTATGGCTACACCTTC. Translated, it gives CASSRQGGYGYTF. Variable domain in full (rest from reference TRBV7-3 and TRBJ1-2): GAGVSQTPSNKVTEKGKYVELRCDPISGHTALYWYRQSLGQGPEFLIYFQGTGAADDSGLPNDRFFAVRPEGSVSTLKIQRTERGDSAVYLCASSRQGGYGYTFGSGTRLTVV.

This clone has only a few counts. The junction departs from the called germline gene at one end, perhaps through a read error. V gene TRBV6-1 combines with J gene TRBJ1-1; the D gene is possibly TRBD1 (5 bases). The CDR3 length is 11 residues. Per germline, CDR1 MNHNS and CDR2 SASEGT. The CDR3 region has the DNA TGTGCCAGCAAAAGGGGCTCTGACGCTTTCTTT. This gives the protein CASKRGSDAFF.

This chain uses TRBV10-3 with TRBJ2-3, with D possibly matching TRBD2 (6 bases). The germline V and J ends were trimmed by 3 bases and 1 base, with 11 bases remaining between them. This CDR3 has 15 amino acids. CDR1 and CDR2 (germline): ENHRY, SYGVKD. The CDR3 DNA sequence: TGTGCCATCAGTGACAGTACGGGGGGCACAGATACGCAGTATTTT. Its protein product is CAISDSTGGTDTQYF.

The CDR3 nucleotides read TGTGCCAGCAGTGTCGCCCAGGGGGGCTATGAGCAGTTCTTC. Amino acids: CASSVAQGGYEQFF. The chain employs TRBV6-1 and TRBJ2-1; tentatively, D is TRBD1 (7 bases). Deletions cut 4 bases from V and 8 bases from J, with 15 bases between. The CDR3 loop spans 14 amino acids. Germline CDR1 MNHNS, CDR2 SASEGT.

This clone was seen only a few times. This rearrangement joins TRBV21-1 to TRBJ2-1; TRBD2, the table's D call, was not compared with the DNA. TRBV21-1 is marked as a pseudogene. The CDR3 covers 14 residues. CDR3 sequence (DNA): TGTGCCAGCAGCAAAGGAGGAGGGAGCGATGAGCAGTTCTTC. Its translation: CASSKGGGSDEQFF.

This clone was counted between two and nine times. The V gene is TRBV27, the J gene TRBJ2-7, with 9 bases matching TRBD1. The J segment lost 7 bases and the V segment lost 6 bases, leaving 10 bases of the junction unmatched. This CDR3 is built from 14 residues. Germline-derived CDR1 and CDR2 are MNHEY and SMNVEV (reference sequence). CDR3 sequence reads: CASSSGQGMREQYF. The CDR3, as DNA: TGTGCCAGCAGCTCGGGACAGGGTATGCGGGAGCAGTACTTC.

V gene TRBV5-4 combines with J gene TRBJ1-6; 11 bases line up with TRBD1. Trimming took 8 bases from V and 0 from J; bases not matched to a gene: 10. Germline V gives CDR1 SGHNT, CDR2 YYREEE (reference sequence). The CDR3 loop spans 18 amino acids. In nucleotides, the CDR3 is TGTGCCAGTAGCCTATGGGACAGGGGGAGCTCCTATAATTCACCCCTCCACTTT. Protein product: CASSLWDRGSSYNSPLHF.

This clone was counted a few times. The chain is built from TRBV5-1 and TRBJ2-1, with D possibly matching TRBD2 (5 bases). The CDR3 runs 17 residues. V lost 4 bases, J lost 3 bases, and 20 bases lay in between. CDR1 and CDR2 from the germline V gene are SGHRS and YFSETQ. CDR3 nucleotides: TGCGCCAGCAGCCAAGGGCGGCGTAGCGCTCTCTACAATGAGCAGTTCTTC. This gives the protein CASSQGRRSALYNEQFF.

This clone occurred a few times. The V call is TRBV13, the J call TRBJ2-3; the D is unclear. V was trimmed by 2 bases and J by 5 bases, leaving 2 bases between them. CDR1 is PRHDT, CDR2 FYEKMQ, per germline (reference sequence). The CDR3 has 11 residues. CDR3 loop: CASSLRDTQYF. The CDR3 DNA reads as TGTGCCAGCAGCTTACGAGATACGCAGTATTTT.

The genes are TRBV5-1 and TRBJ2-5, with D maybe TRBD2 (6 bases). The CDR3 loop spans 15 amino acids. Per germline, CDR1 SGHRS and CDR2 YFSETQ. Trimming removed 4 bases at V and 2 bases at J, with 15 bases between. This CDR3 reads CASSPGDFPQETQYF. CDR3 nucleotides: TGCGCCAGCAGCCCGGGGGATTTCCCTCAAGAGACCCAGTACTTC.

This clone has just a few counts. This rearrangement joins TRBV28 to TRBJ1-5; D is uncertain. Trimming pared 8 bases from V and 9 bases from J, leaving 11 bases between. Germline loops: CDR1 MDHEN, CDR2 SYDVKM. The CDR3 length is 11 residues. The CDR3 sequence: CASDGVAPQHF. DNA of the CDR3: TGTGCCAGCGACGGAGTGGCGCCCCAGCATTTT.

There are a few counts of this clone. This sequence joins TRBV28 and TRBJ1-5; D uncertain. Looked up from germline, CDR1 is MDHEN and CDR2 is SYDVKM. This CDR3 is 16 amino acids long. V dropped 2 bases and J dropped 0 bases, with 11 bases sitting between them. The CDR3, as DNA: TGTGCCAGCAGTTTAATAACAGTTTATAGCAATCAGCCCCAGCATTTT. This encodes CASSLITVYSNQPQHF.

The chain has TRBV27 and TRBJ2-5, with 11 bases matching TRBD2. The CDR3 is made up of 15 amino acids. V was clipped by 2 bases and J by 5 bases; unmatched bases: 4. Germline loops: CDR1 MNHEY, CDR2 SMNVEV (reference sequence). CDR3 in DNA: TGTGCCAGCAGTTTAGGGACTAGCGGAGTGGAGACCCAGTACTTC. This translates into CASSLGTSGVETQYF.

The rearrangement joins TRBV28 to TRBJ2-7; 11 nucleotides align to TRBD1. The V gene's germline CDR1 is MDHEN and CDR2 SYDVKM. The V gene end was trimmed by 2 bases and the J gene end by 6 bases; junction bases not matched to a gene: 6. This CDR3 has 15 amino acids. The CDR3 sequence is CASSLPPGTGGEQYF. The DNA for the CDR3 is TGTGCCAGCAGTTTACCCCCAGGGACAGGGGGCGAGCAGTACTTC. Full variable domain (outside the CDR3, taken from reference TRBV28 and TRBJ2-7): DVKVTQSSRYLVKRTGEKVFLECVQDMDHENMFWYRQDPGLGLRLIYFSYDVKMKEKGDIPEGYSVSREKKERFSLILESASTNQTSMYLCASSLPPGTGGEQYFGPGTRLTVT.

This clone was found a few times. The chain links TRBV7-2 to TRBJ1-2, with 12 bases fitting TRBD1. The CDR3 extends over 15 amino acids. The V and J ends lost 2 bases and 6 bases, in that order; junction bases with no gene match: 4. Germline V CDR1 and CDR2: SGHTA, FQGNSA. The CDR3: CASSLRGQGADGYTF. The CDR3 nucleotides read TGTGCCAGCAGCTTAAGGGGACAGGGGGCGGATGGCTACACCTTC.

The chain has TRBV9 and TRBJ2-7; D not resolved. Between the trimmed V and J ends, which lost 0 bases and 2 bases, there was a span of 6 bases. CDR1 is SGDLS and CDR2 is YYNGEE in the germline V gene. There are 13 residues in the CDR3. CDR3 DNA: TGTGCCAGCAGCGTAGCTGAGACCTACGAGCAGTACTTC. Translation gives CASSVAETYEQYF.

This clone was observed a handful of times. The V call is TRBV9, the J call TRBJ1-3, with D perhaps TRBD1 (5 bases). The CDR3 runs 16 residues. Germline CDR1 and CDR2: SGDLS and YYNGEE. V lost 0 bases to trimming and J lost 1 base, with 11 bases between them. CDR3 nucleotides: TGTGCCAGCAGCGTAGTGTCCGGGGGATCTGGAAACACCATATATTTT. This encodes CASSVVSGGSGNTIYF. Complete variable domain (other parts from reference TRBV9 and TRBJ1-3): DSGVTQTPKHLITATGQRVTLRCSPRSGDLSVYWYQQSLDQGLQFLIQYYNGEERAKGNILERFSAQQFPDLHSELNLSSLELGDSALYFCASSVVSGGSGNTIYFGEGSWLTVV.

This clone was seen more than once but under ten times. The chain is built from TRBV4-1 and TRBJ2-5; TRBD1 matches 10 bases. The DNA end is more similar to TRBJ2-7, so the J call may be wrong. CDR1 and CDR2 (germline): MGHRA, YSYEKL. The CDR3 is 16 residues long. CDR3 nucleotides: TGCGCCAGCAGCCAAGTTGCCGGGACAGGGGACTACGAGCAGTACTTC. Amino acids: CASSQVAGTGDYEQYF.

V is TRBV7-8 and J is TRBJ2-7; TRBD2 matches 12 bases. Trimming cost V 2 bases and J 0 bases; bases outside gene matches: 2. CDR3 length equals 16 residues. Germline V gene sequence: CDR1 SGHVS, CDR2 FQNEAQ. The CDR3 bases are TGTGCCAGCAGCTTACTAGCGGGGGGGAGCTCCTACGAGCAGTACTTC. It encodes CASSLLAGGSSYEQYF.

The J gene is TRBJ2-1, the V gene TRBV4-1; TRBD2 might be the D (5 bases). Per germline, CDR1 MGHRA and CDR2 YSYEKL. V was shortened by 0 bases and J by 2 bases, with 11 bases between the two germline ends. CDR3 size: 16 residues. In nucleotides, the CDR3 is TGCGCCAGCAGCCAAGAGGCCGGGAACCCCTACAATGAGCAGTTCTTC. Protein sequence: CASSQEAGNPYNEQFF.